This entry lists 29 T cell receptor beta chains sequenced from one sample in a study of T cell changes during pregnancy in multiple sclerosis (dated by TCRdb to the late 2010s). The library came from the immunoSEQ multiplex PCR assay. Sourced from immuneACCESS, this table was stored by TCRdb with only in-frame sequences that have V and J called. A share of the clones is absent; for the studies checked, an unresolved V gene accounts for under half, and the remainder has no known explanation. The sample contains about 38,000 clones, 88% of them found a single time. The top ten hold about 7% of the sample. Sequenced here: CD8+ T cells from peripheral blood mononuclear cells, sampled in the third trimester of pregnancy. These receptor sequences come from a female donor with multiple sclerosis, enrolled in a pregnancy study.

This chain joins TRBV5-1 and TRBJ2-7; D remains ambiguous. The CDR3 has 12 residues. Germline V CDR1 and CDR2: SGHRS, YFSETQ. V shed 2 bases and J shed 3 bases, with 6 bases lying between them. The CDR3 loop is CASSLTGYEQYF. The CDR3 DNA reads as TGCGCCAGCAGCTTAACCGGCTACGAGCAGTACTTC.

This CDR3 is CASRAQGYEQYF. The DNA of the CDR3 is TGTGCCAGCAGGGCTCAGGGTTACGAGCAGTACTTC. The rearrangement uses TRBV5-5 and TRBJ2-7, with a tentative D call TRBD1 (5 bases). The length of the CDR3 is 12 residues. Germline lookup yields CDR1 SGHKS and CDR2 YYEKEE (reference sequence). Trimming pared 5 bases from V and 4 bases from J, leaving 10 bases between.

Turning to this clone: The same CDR3 is also encoded by other DNA sequences in this sample. The genes are TRBV6-5 and TRBJ1-2; 7 bases align to TRBD1. Germline V gene data show CDR1 as MNHEY and CDR2 as SVGAGI. CDR3 size: 14 residues. The trim removed 0 bases at V and 5 bases at J, leaving 3 bases unmatched. Here the CDR3 reads CASSYSEGAYGYTF. CDR3 sequence (DNA): TGTGCCAGCAGTTACTCAGAGGGGGCGTATGGCTACACCTTC.

The chain couples TRBV28 to TRBJ1-5; a weak D match, TRBD1 (6 bases). CDR3 size: 14 residues. The V gene lost 1 base and the J gene lost 6 bases, with 10 bases spanning the gap. Germline V gene data show CDR1 as MDHEN and CDR2 as SYDVKM. As DNA, the CDR3 is TGTGCCAGCAGTTTATTTATCAGGGGTCAGCCCCAGCATTTT. It translates to CASSLFIRGQPQHF. Supplemented by reference TRBV28 and TRBJ1-5, the full variable domain reads DVKVTQSSRYLVKRTGEKVFLECVQDMDHENMFWYRQDPGLGLRLIYFSYDVKMKEKGDIPEGYSVSREKKERFSLILESASTNQTSMYLCASSLFIRGQPQHFGDGTRLSIL.

The chain joins TRBV27 to TRBJ2-2; 8 nucleotides agree with TRBD2. Germline lookup yields CDR1 MNHEY and CDR2 SMNVEV (reference sequence). V lost 2 bases, J lost 2 bases, and 4 bases stayed unmatched. The CDR3 has 16 residues. The DNA of the CDR3 is TGTGCCAGCAGTTTAGGTAGCGGGATCAACACCGGGGAGCTGTTTTTT. This sequence encodes CASSLGSGINTGELFF.

The rearrangement links TRBV15 to TRBJ2-1, with D tentatively TRBD1 (6 bases). This CDR3 comprises 18 residues. The germline gives CDR1 LNHNV, CDR2 YYDKDF (reference sequence). The V end lost 0 bases, the J end lost 0 bases, and 15 bases lay between the germline ends. The DNA for the CDR3 is TGTGCCACCAGCAGAGATATGGGGGCCCAAAGCTCCTACAATGAGCAGTTCTTC. As protein: CATSRDMGAQSSYNEQFF. Based on the CDR3 plus reference TRBV15 and TRBJ2-1, the full variable domain is DAMVIQNPRYQVTQFGKPVTLSCSQTLNHNVMYWYQQKSSQAPKLLFHYYDKDFNNEADTPDNFQSRRPNTSFCFLDIRSPGLGDTAMYLCATSRDMGAQSSYNEQFFGPGTRLTVL.

This chain links TRBV28 with TRBJ1-4, with 7 bases aligning to TRBD1. CDR1 is MDHEN and CDR2 is SYDVKM in the germline V gene. Trimming at V came to 5 bases and at J to 4 bases, leaving 7 bases not matched to a gene. CDR3 length: 15 amino acids. In DNA, the CDR3 is TGTGCCAGCAGTATCCGGACAGGTTTTAATGAAAAACTGTTTTTT. It is translated as CASSIRTGFNEKLFF.

A single count supports this clone. The chain links TRBV7-9 to TRBJ2-2, with a weak D call TRBD2 (6 bases). V was shortened by 1 base and J by 7 bases, with 10 bases between the two germline ends. Per germline, CDR1 SEHNR and CDR2 FQNEAQ (reference sequence). The CDR3 runs to 14 residues. CDR3 in DNA: TGTGCCAGCAGCTTAGTGCAGGGAGGCGGGGAGCTGTTTTTT. Protein sequence: CASSLVQGGGELFF.

This chain joins TRBV6-1 and TRBJ1-5; D gene ambiguous. Germline lookup yields CDR1 MNHNS and CDR2 SASEGT. The CDR3 is made up of 15 amino acids. Trimming cost V 7 bases and J 2 bases, with 15 bases left between them. The CDR3 DNA is TGTGCCAGCACCAGATCGGATCAGGGCAATCAGCCCCAGCATTTT. As protein: CASTRSDQGNQPQHF.

This chain connects TRBV5-6 to TRBJ2-1, with unresolved D. The germline CDR1 and CDR2 sequences are SGHDT and YYEEEE. This CDR3 has 13 residues. V was pared by 0 bases and J by 7 bases, with 8 bases between. DNA for the CDR3: TGTGCCAGCAGCTTGGCCGGTAAGAATGAGCAGTTCTTC. It translates to CASSLAGKNEQFF.

By share, this clone counts as medium-sized. The V gene is TRBV4-1, the J gene TRBJ1-5, with 8 positions matching TRBD1. After removal of 1 base from V and 7 bases from J, the junction contained 9 bases not matched to a gene. CDR3 length: 16 amino acids. The germline CDR1 and CDR2 sequences are MGHRA and YSYEKL. Here the CDR3 reads CASSQGPGQGQQPQHF. The CDR3, as DNA: TGCGCCAGCAGCCAAGGTCCAGGACAGGGCCAGCAGCCCCAGCATTTT.

The chain uses TRBV9 and TRBJ2-3, with 8 bases lining up with TRBD1. The V segment lost 4 bases and the J segment 2 bases; nucleotides outside the gene matches: 12. The CDR3 is 17 residues long. In germline, CDR1 is SGDLS, CDR2 YYNGEE. This chain's CDR3 is CASSLNRGTYSTDTQYF. The CDR3 bases are TGTGCCAGCAGCTTAAACAGGGGGACGTACTCCACAGATACGCAGTATTTT.

The V gene is TRBV7-9, the J gene TRBJ1-2; TRBD1 matches at 9 bases. J was trimmed by 7 bases and V by 4 bases; bases with no gene match: 7. The CDR3 extends over 14 amino acids. Germline-derived CDR1 and CDR2 are SEHNR and FQNEAQ (reference sequence). The CDR3 sequence: CASSSNRGQGGYTF. In DNA form, the CDR3 reads TGTGCCAGCAGCTCAAACAGGGGGCAGGGTGGCTACACCTTC.

The chain has TRBV2 and TRBJ2-3; D is unresolved. Per the germline V gene, CDR1 is SNHLY and CDR2 is FYNNEI. V was clipped by 5 bases and J by 1 base, with 16 bases between them. This CDR3 spans 16 amino acids. The CDR3 protein is CASSRRPGTGTDTQYF. In DNA, the CDR3 is TGTGCCAGCAGTCGACGGCCAGGAACGGGCACAGATACGCAGTATTTT.

The chain employs TRBV6-1 and TRBJ1-1, with D unclear. V was clipped by 5 bases and J by 3 bases, with 13 bases between them. The CDR3 extends over 14 amino acids. Germline CDR1 MNHNS, CDR2 SASEGT. The CDR3 nucleotides read TGTGCCAGCAGTCATGGTCGAGGTTACACTGAAGCTTTCTTT. Protein product: CASSHGRGYTEAFF.

The chain has TRBV11-3 and TRBJ2-2; TRBD1 is a possible D gene (5 bases). The CDR3 contains 15 residues. Germline V gene data show CDR1 as SGHNT and CDR2 as YENEEA. Trimming removed 5 bases at V and 4 bases at J, with 14 bases between. The CDR3 nucleotides read TGTGCCAGCAGCCCGGCCCCAGGGTTCACCGGGGAGCTGTTTTTT. It specifies CASSPAPGFTGELFF.

The chain is built from TRBV5-6 and TRBJ2-7; D may be TRBD1 (5 bases). Germline CDR1 SGHDT, CDR2 YYEEEE. The CDR3 sequence is 14 residues long. The V gene lost 0 bases and the J gene lost 3 bases, with 10 bases spanning the gap. The CDR3 DNA follows: TGTGCCAGCAGCTTGGACAGGTCGGGCTACGAGCAGTACTTC. Translation gives CASSLDRSGYEQYF.

The V and J genes are TRBV5-4 and TRBJ1-2, with TRBD1 identical over 10 bases. The CDR3 is made up of 15 amino acids. The germline V gene has CDR1 SGHNT and CDR2 YYREEE (reference sequence). The ends lost 4 bases at V and 6 bases at J; junction bases unmatched: 9. CDR3 residues: CASSDWTGGLDGYTF. The CDR3 bases are TGTGCCAGCAGCGATTGGACAGGGGGACTTGATGGCTACACCTTC.

This chain uses TRBV5-6 with TRBJ2-5; 13 nucleotides align to TRBD2. In germline, CDR1 is SGHDT, CDR2 YYEEEE. With V trimmed by 3 bases and J by 2 bases, 4 bases remained unmatched. The CDR3 length is 16 residues. The CDR3 DNA follows: TGTGCCAGCAGCTGGACTAGCGGGGGCTTTCAAGAGACCCAGTACTTC. Its translation: CASSWTSGGFQETQYF.

DNA for the CDR3: TGTGCCAGTAGCCCAGGGCGGGGGAACACTGAAGCTTTCTTT. This sequence encodes CASSPGRGNTEAFF. The chain is built from TRBV19 and TRBJ1-1; D perhaps matches TRBD1 (5 bases). The CDR3 loop spans 14 amino acids. The V gene's germline CDR1 is LNHDA and CDR2 SQIVND (reference sequence). Trimming removed 6 bases at V and 1 base at J, with 12 bases between. The full variable domain, rest sourced from reference TRBV19 and TRBJ1-1, is DGGITQSPKYLFRKEGQNVTLSCEQNLNHDAMYWYRQDPGQGLRLIYYSQIVNDFQKGDIAEGYSVSREKKESFPLTVTSAQKNPTAFYLCASSPGRGNTEAFFGQGTRLTVV.

A single count supports this clone. This chain uses TRBV11-2 with TRBJ1-6; 7 nucleotides match TRBD1. V was clipped by 5 bases and J by 0 bases; unmatched bases: 10. This CDR3 contains 18 residues. CDR1 and CDR2 from the germline V gene are SGHAT and FQNNGV. As DNA, the CDR3 is TGTGCCAGCAGCCCTTATCCGACAGGGAGCTCCTATAATTCACCCCTCCACTTT. Protein sequence: CASSPYPTGSSYNSPLHF.

V is TRBV5-1 and J is TRBJ2-7; D is perhaps TRBD1 (5 bases). The CDR3 has 12 amino acids. The V gene lost 0 bases and the J gene lost 6 bases, with 7 bases spanning the gap. CDR1 and CDR2 (germline): SGHRS, YFSETQ. The CDR3 region is CASSLAGIEQYF. The CDR3 DNA reads as TGCGCCAGCAGCTTGGCAGGGATCGAGCAGTACTTC.

The chain combines TRBV7-6 with TRBJ2-7; D perhaps matches TRBD1 (6 bases). This CDR3 has 14 amino acids. CDR1 SGHVS and CDR2 FNYEAQ come from the germline V gene. Trimming took off 5 bases at V and 5 bases at J, with 16 bases between the two ends. The CDR3 DNA reads TGTGCCAGCAGCATCGGGACACCTGCCCACGAGCAGTACTTC. Protein product: CASSIGTPAHEQYF.

The rearrangement links TRBV10-2 to TRBJ2-3; 11 positions agree with TRBD2. The V gene end was trimmed by 1 base and the J gene end by 4 bases; junction bases not matched to a gene: 10. The CDR3 extends over 18 amino acids. Per germline, CDR1 WSHSY and CDR2 SAAADI. The CDR3 DNA reads TGCGCCAGCAGTGAGTTTAGCGGGGGGGCCTTTGCGGCAGATACGCAGTATTTT. This codes for CASSEFSGGAFAADTQYF.

The genes are TRBV7-9 and TRBJ2-5, with 11 bases that match TRBD2. Trimming at V came to 7 bases and at J to 7 bases, leaving 17 bases not matched to a gene. The CDR3 length is 17 residues. CDR1 is SEHNR and CDR2 is FQNEAQ in the germline V gene (reference sequence). CDR3 in amino acids: CASKRGLAGGLEGTQYF. The CDR3 bases are TGTGCCAGCAAACGGGGGCTAGCGGGGGGACTCGAAGGGACCCAGTACTTC.

The chain employs TRBV6-5 and TRBJ1-6; TRBD1 agrees at 8 bases. The germline V gene has CDR1 MNHEY and CDR2 SVGAGI. This CDR3 contains 15 residues. J lost 7 bases, V lost 5 bases, and 7 bases had no gene match. The CDR3 coding sequence is TGTGCCAGCAGTAACGACAGGGGACTCAATTCACCCCTCCACTTT. Translating it yields CASSNDRGLNSPLHF.

The chain couples TRBV5-6 to TRBJ1-5; TRBD1 might be the D (6 bases). Trimming removed 0 bases at V and 1 base at J, with 8 bases between. Germline CDR1 is SGHDT and CDR2 is YYEEEE. The CDR3 has 15 residues. The CDR3 sequence: CASSLGQGSNQPQHF. DNA for the CDR3: TGTGCCAGCAGCTTGGGGCAGGGGAGCAATCAGCCCCAGCATTTT.

This chain joins TRBV6-1 and TRBJ2-5; D possibly corresponds to TRBD2 (6 bases). This CDR3 contains 15 residues. Per the germline V gene, CDR1 is MNHNS and CDR2 is SASEGT. V was clipped by 4 bases and J by 1 base, with 13 bases between them. CDR3 sequence (DNA): TGTGCCAGCAGTGCCTTCCGGCGGGGCCAAGAGACCCAGTACTTC. Its protein is CASSAFRRGQETQYF.

This clone has a count of ten or more. The chain carries TRBV30 and TRBJ1-4; tentative D call: TRBD1 (5 bases). Trimming removed 2 bases at V and 0 bases at J, with 10 bases between. Looked up from germline, CDR1 is GTSNPN and CDR2 is SVGIG (reference sequence). The CDR3 extends over 15 amino acids. The CDR3 here is CAWSYPGATNEKLFF. The CDR3 region has the DNA TGTGCCTGGAGTTACCCGGGGGCAACTAATGAAAAACTGTTTTTT.